The rows below give T cell receptor beta chains drawn from one sample of a study of cytotoxic CD8 clonotypes in ibrutinib-treated CLL. Sequencing used immunoSEQ multiplex PCR; TCRdb keeps in-frame clones, though not all of them. In the table there are around 70,000 clones, approximately 71% of which are singletons. The sample here was PBMCs, taken after 12 months of ibrutinib treatment. Receptors originate from a human donor with chronic lymphocytic leukemia. The CDR3 runs from the conserved cysteine through the conserved F or W. The D gene is left open where the match is weak. Clone size, where shown, is once, few, many, or a class for clones that have expanded.

D gene	clone size	J gene	V gene	CDR3 DNA	CDR3 protein
NA	few	TRBJ2-2	TRBV19	TGTGCCAGTAGTATACGGGGGTCCGGGGAGCTGTTTTTT	CASSIRGSGELFF
NA	NA	TRBJ2-3	TRBV30	TGTGCCTGGAGTGGGTCTGAGGCAGAGGATACGCAGTATTTT	CAWSGSEAEDTQYF
NA	NA	TRBJ2-1	TRBV4-2	TGTGCCAGCAGCCAAGATAATGAGCAGTTCTTC	CASSQDNEQFF
NA	NA	TRBJ2-2	TRBV10-3	TGTGCCATGGCCGTTCTGGGGGAGCTGTTTTTT	CAMAVLGELFF
TRBD2	NA	TRBJ2-3	TRBV9	TGTGCCGGGAGCGGGGGGGCCGTGGATACGCAGTATTTT	CAGSGGAVDTQYF
NA	NA	TRBJ1-5	TRBV5-6	TGTGCCAGCAGCTTGGAGAGGGGCAGCTTCAATCAGCCCCAGCATTTT	CASSLERGSFNQPQHF
NA	NA	TRBJ2-1	TRBV27	TGTGCCAGCAGTTTATCGATTCCTCAGGGTTTAGGGAATGAGCAGTTCTTC	CASSLSIPQGLGNEQFF
NA	NA	TRBJ2-7	TRBV11-2	TGTGCCAGCAGCTTTAACCGGGGGAGCTACGAGCAGTACTTC	CASSFNRGSYEQYF
TRBD1	once	TRBJ2-2	TRBV5-1	TGCGCCAGCAGCAGCGACAGGGGAGGCACCGGGGAGCTGTTTTTT	CASSSDRGGTGELFF
TRBD2	NA	TRBJ2-2	TRBV18	TGTGCCAGCTCAACGCGGGGGACTAGGAACACCGGGGAGCTGTTTTTT	CASSTRGTRNTGELFF
NA	NA	TRBJ2-5	TRBV14	TGTGCCAGCAGCCCAACAAAGGCGGCTATCGAGACCCAGTACTTC	CASSPTKAAIETQYF
TRBD1	NA	TRBJ2-7	TRBV4-1	TGCGCCAGCAGCCAAGGACTGACAGGGACCTACGAGCAGTACTTC	CASSQGLTGTYEQYF
NA	few	TRBJ2-2	TRBV5-1	TGCGCCAGCAGCGCGGGATTCTCCCCCGGGGAGCTGTTTTTT	CASSAGFSPGELFF
NA	NA	TRBJ1-4	TRBV25-1	TGTGCCAGCAGTGTTCCCTCTCAAGGGGAAAAACTGTTTTTT	CASSVPSQGEKLFF
TRBD1	few	TRBJ1-4	TRBV5-4	TGTGCCAGCAGCAACGTCCCGGGACAGGGAGAAAAACTGTTTTTT	CASSNVPGQGEKLFF
NA	once	TRBJ1-1	TRBV29-1	TGCAGCGTTGAATCGTGGCCGGACACTGAAGCTTTCTTT	CSVESWPDTEAFF
TRBD2	once	TRBJ2-3	TRBV6-6	TGTGCCAGCAGGTATAGCGGGGCCACAGATACGCAGTATTTT	CASRYSGATDTQYF
NA	few	TRBJ2-7	TRBV4-1	TGCGCCAGCAGCCAAGGTCAGTTATACGAGCAGTACTTC	CASSQGQLYEQYF
NA	NA	TRBJ1-2	TRBV5-1	TGCGCCAGCAGCTTGGTAAGCGGGCAGGGATATGGCTACACCTTC	CASSLVSGQGYGYTF
NA	once	TRBJ2-7	TRBV21-1	TGTGCCAGCAGCAAAGGGGGGTATAACAGGGACCACGAGCAGTACTTC	CASSKGGYNRDHEQYF
NA	NA	TRBJ1-6	TRBV9	TGTGCCAGCAGCGTATCGCAGGGCGGTAATTCACCCCTCCACTTT	CASSVSQGGNSPLHF
TRBD2	NA	TRBJ2-5	TRBV7-2	TGTGCCAGCTGTAGCGGGGGGGCGGAGACCCAGTACTTC	CASCSGGAETQYF
NA	NA	TRBJ1-1	TRBV9	TGTGCCAGTCAAACTTCGGTGGACACTGAAGCTTTCTTT	CASQTSVDTEAFF
TRBD1	once	TRBJ1-2	TRBV28	TGTGCCACCCGGTCGGACAGGGGTGAACTCACTCGTGGCTACACCTTC	CATRSDRGELTRGYTF
NA	NA	TRBJ1-2	TRBV7-9	TGTGCCAGCAGGCATATAAGGAAGATGGGCTACACCTTC	CASRHIRKMGYTF
NA	NA	TRBJ1-2	TRBV7-9	TGTGCCAGCACCACGGGACGAACGTCAAACTATGGCTACACCTTC	CASTTGRTSNYGYTF
NA	NA	TRBJ2-7	TRBV5-6	TGTGCCAGCAGCCCCCGACAGGTTCTCCCGGGGGAGCAGTACTTC	CASSPRQVLPGEQYF
NA	few	TRBJ1-5	TRBV7-8	TGTGCCAGCAGCTTAGCCGGGGGGCATCAGCCCCAGCATTTT	CASSLAGGHQPQHF
TRBD2	once	TRBJ2-1	TRBV13	TGTGCCAGCAGCTTAGGGCGGGGGGCCTACAATGAGCAGTTCTTC	CASSLGRGAYNEQFF
NA	few	TRBJ1-1	TRBV28	TGTGCCAGCAGTTTGGGCAGTGAAGCTTTCTTT	CASSLGSEAFF
TRBD1	NA	TRBJ1-1	TRBV6-5	TGTGCCAGCAGCCAGGACAGGGGGCCGAACACTGAAGCTTTCTTT	CASSQDRGPNTEAFF
TRBD1	NA	TRBJ2-3	TRBV5-8	TGTGCCAGCAGCTTGGGGGAGACAGGGGGCAAGGATACGCAGTATTTT	CASSLGETGGKDTQYF
NA	NA	TRBJ1-6	TRBV6-5	TGTGCCAGCAGTTACCAGGGCACGTATTCACCCCTCCACTTT	CASSYQGTYSPLHF
TRBD1	NA	TRBJ2-1	TRBV30	TGTGCCTGGAGTGTAGGGACAGGGGGTTGGAATGAGCAGTTCTTC	CAWSVGTGGWNEQFF
NA	NA	TRBJ1-2	TRBV19	TGTGCCAGTAGTGGCCCCGGCGGGGCTAACTATGGCTACACCTTC	CASSGPGGANYGYTF
NA	NA	TRBJ1-4	TRBV7-2	TGTGCCAGCAGCCAAGGGGTCTCAGGAGAACAAGAAAAACTGTTTTTT	CASSQGVSGEQEKLFF
NA	NA	TRBJ2-3	TRBV5-1	TGCGCCAGCAGCTTGGAGGCCGTACTTTATAGCACAGATACGCAGTATTTT	CASSLEAVLYSTDTQYF
NA	NA	TRBJ1-4	TRBV19	TGTGCCAGTAGTATCCGTTTGGCTAATGAAAAACTGTTTTTT	CASSIRLANEKLFF
NA	NA	TRBJ1-6	TRBV4-3	TGCGCCAGCAGCCAAGATGGGAGCTCCTATAATTCACCCCTCCACTTT	CASSQDGSSYNSPLHF
NA	few	TRBJ2-6	TRBV5-5	TGTGCCAGCACCGACTCTGGGGCCAACGTCCTGACTTTC	CASTDSGANVLTF
NA	NA	TRBJ1-4	TRBV4-3	TGCGCCAGCAGCCCCAGGCTTGCAACTAATGAAAAACTGTTTTTT	CASSPRLATNEKLFF
TRBD1	few	TRBJ2-7	TRBV19	TGTGCCAGTAGTATGGGCGGACAGGGCCCAAGCTCCTACGAGCAGTACTTC	CASSMGGQGPSSYEQYF
TRBD1	few	TRBJ1-4	TRBV7-2	TGTGCCAGCAGCCATGGACAGGGTAGAGAAAAACTGTTTTTT	CASSHGQGREKLFF
NA	NA	TRBJ1-6	TRBV7-8	TGTGCCAGCAGCTTAGCCGCTTGGGGGGCTGAAGCACTAAGCCCTTCACCCCTCCACTTT	CASSLAAWGAEALSPSPLHF
NA	NA	TRBJ1-1	TRBV11-2	TGTGCCAGCAGCTCTATGAACACTGAAGCTTTCTTT	CASSSMNTEAFF
NA	NA	TRBJ1-2	TRBV5-8	TGTGCCAGCACTCACGACAGTATGCTGGGCTACACCTTC	CASTHDSMLGYTF
NA	NA	TRBJ1-1	TRBV5-4	TGTGCCAGCAGCTTGGGGTTCCCAGGGCCGGGGAACACTGAAGCTTTCTTT	CASSLGFPGPGNTEAFF
NA	once	TRBJ2-5	TRBV5-6	TGTGCCAGCAGCTTGTGGTTAACGGAAGGGTGGGAGACCCAGTACTTC	CASSLWLTEGWETQYF
NA	NA	TRBJ2-2	TRBV6-1	TGTGCCAGCAGTGGGCGCGCGTTGAACACCGGGGAGCTGTTTTTT	CASSGRALNTGELFF
TRBD1	NA	TRBJ1-1	TRBV7-6	TGTGCCAGCAGCCCAACTGACAGGGGGAGTACTGAAGCTTTCTTT	CASSPTDRGSTEAFF
NA	NA	TRBJ1-2	TRBV6-5	TGTGCCAGCAGTTTTACCGATCTGGGGTATGGCTACACCTTC	CASSFTDLGYGYTF
NA	few	TRBJ1-1	TRBV9	TGTGCCAGCAGCGTTGGAGGGTACGCCATGAACACTGAAGCTTTCTTT	CASSVGGYAMNTEAFF
NA	NA	TRBJ2-1	TRBV27	TGTGCCAGCAGAAACAGGGTACGTAATGAGCAGTTCTTC	CASRNRVRNEQFF
NA	NA	TRBJ2-7	TRBV7-2	TGTGCCAGCAGCTTAGACTTCGGGAGCGAGCAGTACTTC	CASSLDFGSEQYF
NA	NA	TRBJ2-7	TRBV20-1	TGCAGTGTCGGCACGGGCTACGAGCAGTACTTC	CSVGTGYEQYF